The sequence of this T cell receptor beta chain was determined in a study of shared clonotypes between healthy human individuals (dated by TCRdb to the early 2020s). With respect to the entire study: The cohort comprised a couple of women and a few men aged 18 to 49 years. For each donor, three plates each were used for CD4 naive and CD4 memory, two plates were used for CD8 naive, and one plate was used for CD8 memory. To estimate repertoire size and how much clonotypes are shared between individuals, the study performed deep sequencing of blood TCR repertoires from five healthy adults. To increase sequencing depth and limit assay-specific biases, different laboratories used diverse techniques to prepare libraries and sequence TCR repertoires. Leukapheresis yielded between about 0.8 and 8.9 billion PBMCs per donor.

Remarks on this clone: Its antigen specificity is not known. No qualities accompany the bases; no much larger clone lies one base away.

From the cysteine through the phenylalanine, the CDR3 covers 13 amino acids. The CDR3 DNA has 39 bases and is translated from base 1. The full study reports these points: Sharing across a few donors was observed for around 5% of naive CD4, around 3.5% of naive CD8, about 2.5% of memory CD4, and roughly 0.4% of memory CD8 clonotypes. Pairwise subsampling led to the expectation that sequencing depth would affect the degree of clonotype sharing among donors. Sampling was restricted to blood, and TCR repertoires in tissues likely differ from the TCR repertoires found in blood. Estimated clonotype richness was generally larger for naive than for memory subsets. Because the study included only a small number of donors, the genetic and exposure-history diversity represented was limited. Even with the large sequencing depth, rarefaction of the sorted-subset datasets indicated that sequencing was incomplete. Compared with non-shared clonotypes, the clonotypes found in all four sorted-subset donors had higher generation probabilities.

The donors were healthy, HIV-negative adults who had no recently reported acute infections or vaccinations. Only Caucasian adults living in Nashville, Tennessee, USA were represented among the donors. CD4+ T cells were enriched by magnetic negative selection; naive cells were then positively selected on CD45RA, and the negative fraction formed the memory subset. Blood was obtained by leukapheresis, after which PBMCs were separated by Ficoll-Histopaque density gradient centrifugation and cryopreserved in liquid nitrogen vapor phase. Purity and quantity of every magnetically sorted T cell population were checked by analytical flow cytometry. Genomic DNA was isolated from every sorted fraction and measured by UV absorbance on a Nanodrop 2000c. TCR CDR3 regions were amplified from genomic DNA by multiplex PCR using the deep immunoSEQ assay. Extracted genomic DNA from each cell subset was distributed evenly across all wells of several immunoSEQ 96-well plates, and each plate was treated as a replicate. For sorted subsets, each replicate PCR was loaded with roughly 190 ng genomic DNA, equivalent to 30,000 or so T cell genomes. Purified libraries were measured with a Qubit 3.0 fluorometer, size-checked on a Bioanalyzer 2100, and measured again with the KAPA Library Quantification kit. A separate single-read 150-cycle Illumina NextSeq 550 flow cell was used to sequence each immunoSEQ 96-well plate. The study's own analysis went as follows. Because the immunoSEQ output included only junctional sequences and no quality scores, the filtering could not be the same as the filtering used for full-length reads. Sequences were annotated with PyIR, a Python wrapper for IgBLAST v1.9, using IMGT germline references to assign V/J genes and CDR3. Any read was removed if the V/J assignment was weak (E-value above 1e-6), the CDR3 was missing, or the read contained stop codons, out-of-frame junctions, or ambiguous translated residues. V3J clonotypes were defined by identical inferred V gene, J gene, and CDR3 amino acid sequence. The percentage overlap between two repertoires was calculated by dividing the number of shared unique clonotypes by the size of the smaller repertoire. Three approaches were used to assess repertoire richness: RTK rarefaction, the Chao1 estimator, and Recon v2.1 estimates of unobserved clonotypes. For all TCRbeta clonotypes obtained by the gDNA method from a few donors, generation probabilities were computed with OLGA. Held by TCRdb, this immuneACCESS table contains in-frame sequences only and omits some clones. Under half of the omission traces to an unresolved V gene where checked; the cause of the rest is unknown. V, J and clone size are those of that table, while D and trimming were read from the DNA. This sample lists fewer than 1.4 million clones; 70% to 80% were detected once. Clones ranked in the top ten supply 0.61% of the sample.

The sample consisted of memory CD4+ T cells from PBMCs. This specimen's cell subset or site label, per the study, means: CD45RA-negative fraction. The chain employs TRBV21-1 and TRBJ2-7; the table's D gene call, TRBD1, was not cross checked with the DNA. TRBV21-1 constitutes a pseudogene. This clonotype originated in a man younger than 30 in good health. Some clones in this sample may be carry-over from other donors' samples. The DNA is as follows: TGTGCCAGCAGATCAGGGTCCTCCTACGAGCAGTACTTC. It translates to CASRSGSSYEQYF.